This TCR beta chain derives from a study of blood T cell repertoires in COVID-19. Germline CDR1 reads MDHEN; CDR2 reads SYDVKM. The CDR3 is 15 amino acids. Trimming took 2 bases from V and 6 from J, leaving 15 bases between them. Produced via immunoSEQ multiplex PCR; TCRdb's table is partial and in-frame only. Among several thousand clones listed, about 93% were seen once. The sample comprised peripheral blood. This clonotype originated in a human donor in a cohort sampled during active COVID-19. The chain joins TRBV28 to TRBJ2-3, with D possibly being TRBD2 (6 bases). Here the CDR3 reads CASSLVSGSLDTQYF. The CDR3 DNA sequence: TGTGCCAGCAGTTTAGTTTCCGGGAGTTTGGATACGCAGTATTTT. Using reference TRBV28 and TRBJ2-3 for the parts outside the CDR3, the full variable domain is DVKVTQSSRYLVKRTGEKVFLECVQDMDHENMFWYRQDPGLGLRLIYFSYDVKMKEKGDIPEGYSVSREKKERFSLILESASTNQTSMYLCASSLVSGSLDTQYFGPGTRLTVL.